This T cell receptor beta chain appears in the sequencing data of a study of regulatory T cells in long-lasting Graves disease. This clonotype has a count of ten or more. Its antigen is undetermined. Germline V gene lookup returns CDR1 ENHRY and CDR2 SYGVKD. The CDR3 consists of 15 residues. With 3 bases clipped from V and 4 bases from J, the junction kept 4 bases outside the gene matches. According to the study, TCR beta libraries were built with iRepertoire HTBI primers and CDR3-region Arm-PCR. From the multiplex PCR reads, TCRdb called clonotypes with MiXCR, one entry per CDR3 protein. The sample lists hundreds of thousands of distinct CDR3 sequences; about 16% were seen once. Described time point: newly diagnosed GD, antithyroid drugs for less than 3 months. There was RNA extracted from PBMCs, and the TCR library was made from it. By American Thyroid Association guidelines, Graves' disease was diagnosed in the cohort.

Overall study results and limits: Lower TCR diversity characterized persistent Graves' patients relative to newly diagnosed patients. Comparison showed that persistent patients shared more public clonotypes (2,741) than new patients (966). Persistent disease showed a preference for TRBV28, TRBJ1-2 and TRBJ2-5.

The chain employs TRBV10-3 and TRBJ1-5; 9 bases are a match to TRBD1. The sample in question was peripheral blood mononuclear cells (PBMCs), obtained at new diagnosis, from a patient treated with antithyroid drugs. The sequence derives from a female donor with Graves disease. The DNA of the CDR3 is TGTGCCATCAGTGAAGCCGGGACAGGGAATCAGCCCCAGCATTTT. This encodes CAISEAGTGNQPQHF.